The 11 T cell receptor beta chains in this list originate from one sample, sequenced in a study of molecular identifiers for immune sequencing clone quantification. In TCRdb, the PCR reads were re-called with MiXCR into one record per CDR3 protein. Of about 65,000 distinct CDR3 sequences listed, 15% to 20% are singletons. What was sequenced was naive CD8+ T cells from blood, with Jurkat cell RNA spiked in. Described subset: FACS-sorted CD8+CD4-CCR7+CD45RA+ naive T cells. The receptors here all came from a human donor in good health. Some libraries in this study had Jurkat cell RNA spiked in.

As concerns this clonotype: This may come from a read error, since a much larger clone is one base off. The J gene is TRBJ2-7, the V gene TRBV6-5; D is possibly TRBD1 (6 bases). The V end lost 6 bases, the J end lost 2 bases, and 11 bases lay between the germline ends. CDR1 is MNHEY, CDR2 SVGAGI, per germline. The CDR3 sequence is 13 residues long. CDR3 in amino acids: CASRGRGTYEQYF. The CDR3 bases are TGTGCCAGCAGGGGCAGGGGTACCTACGAGCAGTACTTC.

This clonotype appeared many times. This chain joins TRBV13 and TRBJ2-5; 8 bases fit TRBD2. In germline, CDR1 is PRHDT, CDR2 FYEKMQ (reference sequence). CDR3 size: 15 residues. V shed 0 bases, J shed 1 base, and the junction held 1 base outside the gene matches. CDR3: CASSLGLAGQETQYF. CDR3 coding DNA: TGTGCCAGCAGCTTAGGGCTAGCGGGCCAAGAGACCCAGTACTTC.

This clonotype was observed at least ten times. This chain joins TRBV18 and TRBJ2-7; 7 nucleotides agree with TRBD2. The germline gives CDR1 KGHSH, CDR2 LQKENI. Trimming at V came to 2 bases and at J to 4 bases, leaving 5 bases not matched to a gene. The CDR3 is 14 amino acids. CDR3 in DNA: TGTGCCAGCTCACCAATTGGGGGAGGGTACGAGCAGTACTTC. As protein: CASSPIGGGYEQYF.

Ten or more counts support this clonotype. The chain links TRBV5-1 to TRBJ2-7; 7 nucleotides agree with TRBD1. CDR1 is SGHRS and CDR2 is YFSETQ in the germline V gene. With 4 bases clipped from V and 2 bases from J, the junction kept 9 bases outside the gene matches. This CDR3 has 15 amino acids. The CDR3 spells CASSPWDSQTYEQYF. The CDR3 bases are TGCGCCAGCAGCCCATGGGACAGCCAGACCTACGAGCAGTACTTC.

The sample holds many counts of this clonotype. The chain carries TRBV27 and TRBJ2-7, with D perhaps matching TRBD1 (6 bases). The CDR3 has 14 residues. The germline CDR1 and CDR2 sequences are MNHEY and SMNVEV (reference sequence). V dropped 3 bases and J dropped 3 bases, with 12 bases sitting between them. The CDR3 protein is CASSLTGGDYEQYF. The CDR3 DNA follows: TGTGCCAGCAGTTTGACAGGAGGCGACTACGAGCAGTACTTC.

This clonotype occurred many times. This chain joins TRBV7-9 and TRBJ1-5; D is perhaps TRBD1 (5 bases). This CDR3 is built from 14 residues. Trimming took 5 bases from V and 4 from J, leaving 12 bases between them. The germline gives CDR1 SEHNR, CDR2 FQNEAQ (reference sequence). CDR3 nucleotide sequence: TGTGCCAGCAGCCCCCCGGGGCCAAATCAGCCCCAGCATTTT. Its protein product is CASSPPGPNQPQHF.

The sample holds many counts of this clonotype. This chain links TRBV4-3 with TRBJ2-7, with 7 bases identical to TRBD1. The CDR3 sequence is 15 residues long. Germline V lookup: CDR1 LGHNA, CDR2 YSLEER. V lost 4 bases to trimming and J lost 6 bases; unmatched junction nucleotides: 12. CDR3 loop: CASSPAVGQAREQYF. In DNA form, the CDR3 reads TGCGCCAGCAGCCCTGCCGTAGGACAGGCGCGCGAGCAGTACTTC.

This clonotype was seen ten or more times. The chain has TRBV7-9 and TRBJ2-7, with D possibly being TRBD1 or TRBD2 (5 bases each). The CDR3 length is 15 residues. Trimming removed 5 bases from V and 7 bases from J, with 21 bases in between. The germline CDR1 and CDR2 sequences are SEHNR and FQNEAQ (reference sequence). In DNA form, the CDR3 reads TGTGCCAGCAGCCCCGGGACCTCAGAGGTCGGGGAGCAGTACTTC. This translates into CASSPGTSEVGEQYF. The variable domain in full, completed from reference TRBV7-9 and TRBJ2-7, reads DTGVSQNPRHKITKRGQNVTFRCDPISEHNRLYWYRQTLGQGPEFLTYFQNEAQLEKSRLLSDRFSAERPKGSFSTLEIQRTEQGDSAMYLCASSPGTSEVGEQYFGPGTRLTVT.

A note on this clonotype: Possible read error: a much larger clone is one base away. The gene calls are TRBV4-1 and TRBJ2-1; D might be TRBD1 or TRBD2, each matching 5 bases. The CDR3 runs to 16 residues. Germline CDR1 and CDR2: MGHRA and YSYEKL. The CDR3 bases are TGCGCCAGCAGCCAAACTCCGGGACCGACCTACAGTGAGCAGTTCTTC. Its translation: CASSQTPGPTYSEQFF.

This clonotype was picked up many times. The CDR3 DNA is TGCGCCAGCAGCTTGGTTATCCAGGGCTCCTATAATTCACCCCTCCACTTT. It is translated as CASSLVIQGSYNSPLHF. This chain connects TRBV5-1 to TRBJ1-6; maybe TRBD1 (5 bases). The CDR3 sequence is 17 residues long. Deletions cut 0 bases from V and 0 bases from J, with 10 bases between. Germline CDR1 reads SGHRS; CDR2 reads YFSETQ.

A remark on this clonotype: Germline is not matched at one junction end, which may reflect a read error. This rearrangement joins TRBV7-9 to TRBJ1-2; D is unclear. Germline CDR1 is SEHNR and CDR2 is FQNEAQ (reference sequence). CDR3 length: 15 residues. The CDR3 nucleotides read TGTGCCAGCAGCCATCCCTCAGACCTACGGCGTCGCTACGCCTTC. Translated: CASSHPSDLRRRYAF. The full variable domain, its missing parts supplied by reference TRBV7-9 and TRBJ1-2, is DTGVSQNPRHKITKRGQNVTFRCDPISEHNRLYWYRQTLGQGPEFLTYFQNEAQLEKSRLLSDRFSAERPKGSFSTLEIQRTEQGDSAMYLCASSHPSDLRRRYAFGSGTRLTVV.